The clone carrying this T cell receptor beta chain was observed a handful of times. Its antigen remains unknown. Here immunoSEQ multiplex PCR was the method, and the copy in TCRdb shows in-frame clones only, minus some. Seen here are roughly 2,200 clones, 85% observed once, and the top ten hold about an eighth. Germline V lookup: CDR1 SSHAT, CDR2 FNYEAQ (reference sequence). The CDR3 totals 17 residues. This entry is derived from a study of somatic mutations in cytotoxic T cells in rheumatoid arthritis. Findings and caveats of the study: The study found no significant difference in CD8+ T-cell clonality between rheumatoid arthritis patients and age-matched healthy controls. Over 20% of CD8+ cells belonged to the largest CD8+ clone in about an eighth of the 65 patients. Only rheumatoid arthritis patients, not healthy controls, showed CD8+ clonality increasing with age. Of the expanded CD8+ clones, the antigen targets were not known.

The clonotype was recovered from a woman aged 65 to 85 with rheumatoid arthritis. The chain has TRBV7-7 and TRBJ2-3; the match to TRBD2 covers 12 bases. Sequenced: CD8+ T cells sorted from blood. The CDR3 reads CASGGLRTSGKTDTQYF. The CDR3 DNA follows: TGTGCTAGCGGGGGACTTAGGACTAGCGGGAAAACAGATACGCAGTATTTT.